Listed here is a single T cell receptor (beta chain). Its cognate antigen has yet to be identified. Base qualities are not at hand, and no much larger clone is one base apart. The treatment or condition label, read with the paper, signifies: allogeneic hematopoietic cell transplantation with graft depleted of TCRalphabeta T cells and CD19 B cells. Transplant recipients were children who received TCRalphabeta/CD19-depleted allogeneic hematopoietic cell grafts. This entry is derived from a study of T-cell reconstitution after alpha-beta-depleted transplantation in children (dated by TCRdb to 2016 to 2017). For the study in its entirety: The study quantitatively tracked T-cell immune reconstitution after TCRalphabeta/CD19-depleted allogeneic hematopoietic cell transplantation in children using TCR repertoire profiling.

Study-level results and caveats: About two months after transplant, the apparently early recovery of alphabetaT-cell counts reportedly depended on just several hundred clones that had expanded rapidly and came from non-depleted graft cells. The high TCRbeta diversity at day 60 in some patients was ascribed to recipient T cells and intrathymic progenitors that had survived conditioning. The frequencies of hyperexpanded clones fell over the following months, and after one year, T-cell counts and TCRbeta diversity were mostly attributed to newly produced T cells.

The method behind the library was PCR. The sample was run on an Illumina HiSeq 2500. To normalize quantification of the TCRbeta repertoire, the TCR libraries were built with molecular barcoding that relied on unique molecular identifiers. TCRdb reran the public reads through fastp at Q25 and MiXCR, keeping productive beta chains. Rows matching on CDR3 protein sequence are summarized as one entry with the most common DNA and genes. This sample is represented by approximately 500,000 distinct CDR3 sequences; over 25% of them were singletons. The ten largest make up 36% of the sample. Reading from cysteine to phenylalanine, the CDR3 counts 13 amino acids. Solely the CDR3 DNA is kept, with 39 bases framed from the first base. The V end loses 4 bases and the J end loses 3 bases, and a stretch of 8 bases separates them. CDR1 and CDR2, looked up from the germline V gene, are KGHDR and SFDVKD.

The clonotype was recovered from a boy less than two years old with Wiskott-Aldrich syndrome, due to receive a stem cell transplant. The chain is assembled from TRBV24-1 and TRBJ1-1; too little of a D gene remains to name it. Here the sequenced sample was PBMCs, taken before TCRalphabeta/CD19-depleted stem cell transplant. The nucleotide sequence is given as TGTGCCACCAGTGAACGGACGGACACTGAAGCTTTCTTT. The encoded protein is CATSERTDTEAFF.